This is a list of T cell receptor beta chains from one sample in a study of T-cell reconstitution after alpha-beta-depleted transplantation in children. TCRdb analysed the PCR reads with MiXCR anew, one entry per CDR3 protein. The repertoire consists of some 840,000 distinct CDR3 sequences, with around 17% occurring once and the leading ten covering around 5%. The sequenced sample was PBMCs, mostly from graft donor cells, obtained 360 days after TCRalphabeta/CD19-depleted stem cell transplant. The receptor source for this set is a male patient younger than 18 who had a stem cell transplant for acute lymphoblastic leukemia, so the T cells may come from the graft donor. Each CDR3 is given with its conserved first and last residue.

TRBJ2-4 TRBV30 CAWSPGQKNIQYF
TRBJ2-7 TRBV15 CAKSRDRGYEQYF
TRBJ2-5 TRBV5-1 CASSLGSGGVSETQYF
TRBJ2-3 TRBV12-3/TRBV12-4 CASSLAHSTDTQYF
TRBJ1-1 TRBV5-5 CASSFGAQNTEAFF
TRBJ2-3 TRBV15 CATSKRSSGPGTDTQYF
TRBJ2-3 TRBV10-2 CASSAFRTDTQYF
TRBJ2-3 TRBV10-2 CASSEPFLRTGAAGPTDTQYF
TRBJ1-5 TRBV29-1 CSVAQGVNQPQHF
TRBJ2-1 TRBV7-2 CASSLGPSGRAGYNEQFF
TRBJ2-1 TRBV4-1 CASSSHGEGDRAYNEQFF
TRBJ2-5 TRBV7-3 CASSLVPGRQVKETQYF
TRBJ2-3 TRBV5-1 CASSLAVTPADTQYF
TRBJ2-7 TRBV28 CASSLAGTGEVEQYF
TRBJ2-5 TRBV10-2 CASSEPEGLDRDDQETQYF
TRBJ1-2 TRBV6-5 CASSYGQGPYGYTF
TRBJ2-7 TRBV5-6 CASRVIGTSLDEQYF
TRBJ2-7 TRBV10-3 CAISEYSYEQYF
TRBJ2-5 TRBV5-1 CASSLVEETQYF
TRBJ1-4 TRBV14 CASSQAQRQVWDEKLFF
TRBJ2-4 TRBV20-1 CSARLKGTGFLENIQYF
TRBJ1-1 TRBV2 CASRAQGWTEAFF
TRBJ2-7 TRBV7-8 CASSKTRPTGHGSYEQYF
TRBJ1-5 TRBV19 CASSAGLTGTNQPQHF
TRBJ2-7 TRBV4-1 CASSQEGSGDLYEQYF
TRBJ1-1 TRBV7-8 CASSFRTDPWWGAFF
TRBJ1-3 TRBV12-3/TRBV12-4 CASSLLRVGNTIYF
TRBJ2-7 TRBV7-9 CASSLGVAGQAAIKSLEQYF
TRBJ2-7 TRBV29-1 CSVDILTSGRYEQYF
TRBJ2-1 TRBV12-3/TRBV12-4 CASTLTLSGRAIYNEQFF
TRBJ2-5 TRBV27 CASSRSGPLIGAQYF
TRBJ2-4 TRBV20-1 CSHSPLNIQYF
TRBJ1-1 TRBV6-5 CASSFTGRGTEAFF
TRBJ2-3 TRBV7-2 CASSLGGRAVLGAQYF
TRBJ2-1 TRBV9 CASSVGATYNEQFF
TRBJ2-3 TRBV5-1 CASSFSGSSTDTQYF
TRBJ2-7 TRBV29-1 CSVAGRRSSYEQYF
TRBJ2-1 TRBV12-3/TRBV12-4 CASSLASPRANEQFF
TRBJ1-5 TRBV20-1 CSASNERGDQPQHF
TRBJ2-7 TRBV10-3 CANKPVIYEYEQYF
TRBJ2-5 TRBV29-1 CSVGSGRQGETQYF
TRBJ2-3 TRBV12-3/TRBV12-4 CASSPSGRAFYTSSTDTQYF
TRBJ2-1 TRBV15 CATGNPGTRGFIYNEQFF
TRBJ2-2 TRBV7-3 CASSLSRLAGYTGELFF
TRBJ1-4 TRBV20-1 CSAGDRDRGEKLFF
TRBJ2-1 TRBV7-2 CASSFPQGGRNEQFF
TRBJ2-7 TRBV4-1 CASSQALLYEQYF
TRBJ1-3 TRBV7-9 CASSVSGTGAGNTIYF
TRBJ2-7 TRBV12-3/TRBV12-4 CASRQGREGIYEQYF
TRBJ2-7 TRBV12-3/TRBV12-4 CASSFGGSGSYEQYF
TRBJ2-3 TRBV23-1 CASSQSMARTDTQYF
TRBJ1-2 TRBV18 CASSWAPKSHGYTF
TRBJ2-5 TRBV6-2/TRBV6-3 CASMRTGGGQETQYF
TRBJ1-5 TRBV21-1 CASSKRARGSISNQPQHF